This T cell receptor beta chain originates from a study of cytomegalovirus exposure and HLA in healthy donors. V lost 0 bases and J lost 9, with 11 bases in between. CDR3 length: 13 amino acids. Germline V gene data show CDR1 as MNHEY and CDR2 as SMNVEV (reference sequence). Remarks on this clone: Its antigen is not known.

The study, taken as a whole, reports: Judged likely to be a sequencing artifact was a cluster of highly shared sequence variants. Productive rates of about 90% or about 30% were seen for most TCR beta V segments in an earlier analysis.

PCR primers comprised 60 Vbeta and 13 Jbeta primers. The assay was immunoSEQ multiplex PCR, and TCRdb's table has in-frame clones only and misses some. Altogether about 170,000 clones are present, 79% being singletons, with the ten largest covering around 2.3%. Those who donated were healthy bone marrow donors. The TCR was taken from a woman in her fifties or sixties in good health and CMV-seronegative. The chain has TRBV27 and TRBJ1-1; no clear D gene. Sequenced input: PBMCs. In DNA, the CDR3 is TGTGCCAGCAGTTTATCTGCACATCTTAAAGCTTTCTTT. Protein product: CASSLSAHLKAFF.